This T cell receptor (beta chain) was retrieved from a study of a mutant IDH1 vaccine in newly diagnosed glioma. Study in general: There were about 60% males and 37.5% females among treated patients, whose mean age was approximately 40 years.

This CDR3 is built from 17 residues. V trimming: 4 bases; J trimming: 2 bases; junction bases outside the gene matches: 7. CDR1 SGHVS and CDR2 FQNEAQ come from the germline V gene. This sample's time point: week 47, end of study. The vaccine gave 300 ug of a 20-mer mutant IDH1 peptide subcutaneously per dose. Turning to this clone: The antigen is unknown.

Points from the study as a whole: Vaccine-induced responses were seen in around 93% of patients, spanning several MHC alleles.

Clones were read by immunoSEQ multiplex PCR, and TCRdb kept only the in-frame ones, dropping some. Of 90,000 to 100,000 clones listed, roughly 90% are singletons. The rearrangement joins TRBV7-8 to TRBJ2-3; 12 bases fit TRBD2. Sequenced material: PBMCs, taken from a glioma patient whose treatment included an IDH1 peptide vaccine. The source is a woman in her 50s with glioma. The CDR3 here is CASSSRLAGVPTDTQYF. The CDR3 DNA sequence: TGTGCCAGCAGCTCCCGACTAGCGGGAGTCCCCACAGATACGCAGTATTTT.